These 21 T cell receptor beta chains came from one sample sequenced in a study of post-analysis software for immune sequencing data. TCR beta cDNA libraries included unique molecular identifiers. TCRdb ran MiXCR on the PCR reads and lists one entry per CDR3 protein. The sample consists of roughly 700,000 distinct CDR3 sequences, 30% of them appearing once. Broader study findings: A few TRBV segments (TRBV5-6, TRBV5-1 and TRBV20-1 among them) occurred more frequently in patients than in controls.

These TCRs are of unknown antigen specificity. The sample taken for sequencing was blood. The receptor source for this set is a girl aged 10 to 17 with multiple sclerosis.

The chain has TRBV5-6 and TRBJ2-7; 13 bases line up with TRBD2. This CDR3 spans 14 amino acids. CDR1 and CDR2 from the germline V gene are SGHDT and YYEEEE. Losses at the gene ends were 5 bases for V and 8 bases for J; bases not matched to a gene: 7. As DNA, the CDR3 is TGTGCCAGCAGAGCATCCGGGACTAGCGGGAAGCAGTACTTC. Translation gives CASRASGTSGKQYF.

The J gene is TRBJ2-1, the V gene TRBV12-3 or TRBV12-4, with D possibly matching TRBD2 (6 bases). Trimming stripped 3 bases from V and 4 bases from J, with 7 bases between. This CDR3 contains 13 residues. The CDR3 reads CASSFAGYNEQFF. The DNA of the CDR3 is TGTGCCAGCAGTTTTGCGGGGTACAATGAGCAGTTCTTC.

This clonotype has at least ten counts. This chain connects TRBV5-1 to TRBJ1-6, with D perhaps matching TRBD1 (5 bases). Germline V gives CDR1 SGHRS, CDR2 YFSETQ. The CDR3 loop spans 14 amino acids. The V end lost 4 bases, the J end lost 6 bases, and 11 bases lay between the germline ends. The DNA of the CDR3 is TGCGCCAGCAGCCCCGGGACGGTTAATTCACCCCTCCACTTT. As protein: CASSPGTVNSPLHF. Using reference TRBV5-1 and TRBJ1-6 for the parts outside the CDR3, the full variable domain is KAGVTQTPRYLIKTRGQQVTLSCSPISGHRSVSWYQQTPGQGLQFLFEYFSETQRNKGNFPGRFSGRQFSNSRSEMNVSTLELGDSALYLCASSPGTVNSPLHFGNGTRLTVT.

The table lists this clonotype with a few counts. The chain employs TRBV7-6 and TRBJ2-6, with D perhaps TRBD1 (6 bases). The CDR3 has 15 amino acids. V was pared by 3 bases and J by 0 bases, with 6 bases between. Germline V lookup: CDR1 SGHVS, CDR2 FNYEAQ. The CDR3 reads CASSLGHSGANVLTF. CDR3 in DNA: TGTGCCAGCAGCTTGGGACACTCTGGGGCCAACGTCCTGACTTTC. The full variable domain, in which reference TRBV7-6 and TRBJ2-6 provide the parts outside the CDR3, is GAGVSQSPRYKVTKRGQDVALRCDPISGHVSLYWYRQALGQGPEFLTYFNYEAQQDKSGLPNDRFSAERPEGSISTLTIQRTEQRDSAMYRCASSLGHSGANVLTFGAGSRLTVL.

V is TRBV7-2 and J is TRBJ1-5; tentatively, D is TRBD1 (6 bases). The ends were cut back, 1 base at V and 0 bases at J, with 10 bases in the middle. Looked up from germline, CDR1 is SGHTA and CDR2 is FQGNSA. The CDR3 spans 16 residues. CDR3: CASSLGDTFSNQPQHF. CDR3 in DNA: TGTGCCAGCAGCTTAGGGGACACATTTAGCAATCAGCCCCAGCATTTT.

This clonotype was seen a handful of times. The rearrangement uses TRBV6-5 and TRBJ1-2; no clear D. The CDR3 spans 12 residues. V was pared by 4 bases and J by 6 bases, with 9 bases between. CDR1 and CDR2 from the germline V gene are MNHEY and SVGAGI. The CDR3 bases are TGTGCCAGCAGTTTATACGGGAATGGCTACACCTTC. Encoded protein: CASSLYGNGYTF.

This clonotype was observed a few times. The V and J genes are TRBV7-9 and TRBJ2-3, with D maybe TRBD1 (5 bases). Trimming shortened V by 4 bases and J by 5 bases, and 16 bases separated the two germline ends. Germline V gene sequence: CDR1 SEHNR, CDR2 FQNEAQ (reference sequence). The CDR3 contains 15 residues. CDR3 in amino acids: CASSSPQGLVDTQYF. In DNA form, the CDR3 reads TGTGCCAGCAGCTCCCCCCAGGGCCTAGTAGATACGCAGTATTTT.

J is TRBJ2-6 and V is TRBV4-2; no clear D. V gave up 1 base and J gave up 4 bases, with 17 bases separating them. Germline V gene lookup returns CDR1 LGHNA and CDR2 YNFKEQ. The CDR3 length is 18 residues. CDR3 DNA: TGTGCCAGCAGCCAAGTTATGAGTACTACGCGGGGGGCCAACGTCCTGACTTTC. Residues: CASSQVMSTTRGANVLTF.

The chain is built from TRBV20-1 and TRBJ2-7, with 7 bases fitting TRBD2. Germline V CDR1 and CDR2: DFQATT, SNEGSKA (reference sequence). CDR3 size: 14 residues. J was trimmed by 3 bases and V by 1 base; bases with no gene match: 6. The CDR3 nucleotides are TGCAGTGCTAGAGGGGTGTCGGGGGGCTACGAGCAGTACTTC. It encodes CSARGVSGGYEQYF.

Note on this clonotype: A much larger clone is a single base away; this may be a read error. The gene calls are TRBV7-2 and TRBJ2-1; TRBD1 or TRBD2 may be the D gene (5 bases each). The CDR3 extends over 14 amino acids. V was cut by 7 bases and J by 5 bases, with 15 bases left in between. Germline CDR1 SGHTA, CDR2 FQGNSA. This CDR3 reads CASNPWDGDNEQFF. Written as DNA, the CDR3 is TGTGCCAGCAACCCCTGGGACGGGGACAATGAGCAGTTCTTC.

This clonotype was found a few times. The chain employs TRBV12-3 or TRBV12-4 and TRBJ1-5, with D unresolved. Trimming removed 5 bases at V and 6 bases at J, with 8 bases between. The CDR3 consists of 12 residues. This CDR3 reads CASSLDTQPQHF. DNA for the CDR3: TGTGCCAGCAGTCTCGACACTCAGCCCCAGCATTTT.

The chain uses TRBV3-1 and TRBJ2-5, with D possibly being TRBD2 (6 bases). Germline assignment: CDR1 LGHDT and CDR2 YNNKEL (reference sequence). V lost 6 bases to trimming and J lost 4 bases, with 12 bases between them. There are 13 residues in the CDR3. CDR3 sequence: CASRYRAGETQYF. DNA of the CDR3: TGTGCCAGCAGATACAGAGCGGGAGAGACCCAGTACTTC.

This clonotype was seen more than once but under ten times. This CDR3 reads CSASGTGWSYEQYF. DNA for the CDR3: TGCAGCGCTTCCGGGACAGGGTGGTCCTACGAGCAGTACTTC. The rearrangement uses TRBV29-1 and TRBJ2-7; 9 bases match TRBD1. From germline, CDR1 is SQVTM and CDR2 ANQGSEA. After removal of 7 bases from V and 1 base from J, the junction contained 8 bases not matched to a gene. This CDR3 has 14 residues.

The table lists this clonotype with a few counts. The rearrangement joins TRBV9 to TRBJ2-3, with D perhaps matching TRBD1 (5 bases). V lost 6 bases and J lost 5, with 16 bases in between. Germline V gene data show CDR1 as SGDLS and CDR2 as YYNGEE. The CDR3 is 14 amino acids. DNA of the CDR3: TGTGCCAGCACCAGGGAACTAAGGGGAGATACGCAGTATTTT. As protein: CASTRELRGDTQYF. Full variable domain (remainder filled in from reference TRBV9 and TRBJ2-3): DSGVTQTPKHLITATGQRVTLRCSPRSGDLSVYWYQQSLDQGLQFLIQYYNGEERAKGNILERFSAQQFPDLHSELNLSSLELGDSALYFCASTRELRGDTQYFGPGTRLTVL.

Regarding this clonotype: Sequence at one end of the junction differs from germline and may be a read error. The rearrangement links TRBV28 to TRBJ2-4, with TRBD1 matching over 7 bases. Germline V CDR1 and CDR2: MDHEN, SYDVKM. The CDR3 is 16 residues long. The CDR3 DNA reads TGTGCCAGCAGGACTGACTTAACAGGGGTCAAAAGCATTCAGTACTTC. It translates to CASRTDLTGVKSIQYF. The variable domain in full, with the rest retrieved from reference TRBV28 and TRBJ2-4, is DVKVTQSSRYLVKRTGEKVFLECVQDMDHENMFWYRQDPGLGLRLIYFSYDVKMKEKGDIPEGYSVSREKKERFSLILESASTNQTSMYLCASRTDLTGVKSIQYFGAGTRLSVL.

The rearrangement joins TRBV6-6 to TRBJ1-2; D unresolved. Germline V gene data show CDR1 as MNHNY and CDR2 as SVGAGI (reference sequence). The CDR3 is made up of 13 amino acids. Trimming took 7 bases from V and 7 from J, leaving 16 bases between them. CDR3 region: CASMPAVRVGYTF. The CDR3 DNA reads as TGTGCCAGCATGCCCGCCGTCCGAGTTGGCTACACCTTC.

This clonotype appeared many times. This rearrangement joins TRBV4-1 to TRBJ1-2, with a tentative D call TRBD1 (6 bases). CDR1 is MGHRA and CDR2 is YSYEKL in the germline V gene. This CDR3 comprises 11 residues. Trimming stripped 8 bases from V and 4 bases from J, with 8 bases between. CDR3 residues: CASRGAYGYTF. CDR3 DNA sequence: TGCGCCAGCCGGGGGGCCTATGGCTACACCTTC.

The chain uses TRBV28 and TRBJ1-5, with D possibly matching TRBD1 (6 bases). V was pared by 3 bases and J by 3 bases, with 12 bases between. This CDR3 is built from 15 residues. Germline lookup yields CDR1 MDHEN and CDR2 SYDVKM. Here the CDR3 reads CASSFHQGTNQPQHF. CDR3 sequence (DNA): TGTGCCAGCAGTTTCCACCAGGGGACCAATCAGCCCCAGCATTTT.

This clonotype was seen only once. The rearrangement uses TRBV11-2 and TRBJ2-3; D remains ambiguous. The CDR3 consists of 15 residues. Trimming removed 1 base at V and 6 bases at J, with 14 bases between. The germline gives CDR1 SGHAT, CDR2 FQNNGV. The CDR3 reads CASSLGTPGVDTQYF. CDR3 nucleotide sequence: TGTGCCAGCAGCTTAGGTACCCCCGGAGTGGATACGCAGTATTTT.

The chain links TRBV9 to TRBJ2-1; tentatively, D is TRBD1 or TRBD2 (5 bases each). V lost 0 bases and J lost 9, with 16 bases in between. Germline lookup yields CDR1 SGDLS and CDR2 YYNGEE. There are 15 residues in the CDR3. The CDR3, as DNA: TGTGCCAGCAGCGTAGGGGGGTTGGCTGCGGTTGAGCAGTTCTTC. Amino acids: CASSVGGLAAVEQFF.

This rearrangement joins TRBV27 to TRBJ2-1; 11 bases map to TRBD2. The V gene's germline CDR1 is MNHEY and CDR2 SMNVEV (reference sequence). V shed 6 bases, J shed 8 bases, and the junction held 9 bases outside the gene matches. This CDR3 is built from 15 residues. The CDR3 nucleotides are TGTGCCAGCAGGAGACTGCAACTAGCGGGAGATGAGCAGTTCTTC. It encodes CASRRLQLAGDEQFF.